The rows below give T cell receptor beta chains drawn from one sample of a study of OX40 agonist ivuxolimab in advanced cancers. The data were produced by immunoSEQ multiplex PCR, yet TCRdb's version contains in-frame clones alone and is incomplete. The data show around 46,000 clones, with 88% seen just once and more than 55% held by the top ten. This specimen was CD4+ or CD8+ T cells sorted from blood, taken in a trial of the OX40 agonist ivuxolimab. The source is an adult with an advanced solid tumor such as melanoma, head and neck, liver or kidney cancer. The CDR3 runs from the conserved cysteine through the conserved F or W. For some rows the clone size is stated as once, few or many, or as a class when expanded; others skip it.

J,size,V,CDR3
TRBJ2-2,NA,TRBV7-2,CASSPTGVTGELFF
TRBJ2-2,NA,TRBV6-1,CASRTLGGGAGELFF
TRBJ2-3,NA,TRBV27,CASSLGLAGAKRATDTQYF
TRBJ1-2,NA,TRBV19,CASRVSVEGGHGYTF
TRBJ2-1,NA,TRBV9,CASSVTFTSGSYNEQFF
TRBJ2-5,NA,TRBV11-2,CASSFNWDQETQYF
TRBJ2-5,once,TRBV18,CASSPQPQETQYF
TRBJ2-1,NA,TRBV7-9,CASSFSGDLYNEQFF
TRBJ1-5,few,TRBV19,CASSRDRSSNQPQHF
TRBJ1-5,NA,TRBV6-1,CASSEGGATQPQHF
TRBJ1-1,NA,TRBV6-1,CASSEGEKGWNTEAFF
TRBJ2-7,NA,TRBV6-5,CASSYSGNYEQYF
TRBJ2-7,NA,TRBV9,CASSPDPYAYEQYF
TRBJ1-2,NA,TRBV7-9,CASENYYGYTF
TRBJ2-7,NA,TRBV7-2,CASSFRQGGYEQYF
TRBJ2-7,NA,TRBV2,CASRDFSYEQYF
TRBJ2-7,NA,TRBV7-2,CASSFPGPYEQYF
TRBJ2-5,NA,TRBV7-9,CASSPEREETQYF
TRBJ1-2,once,TRBV10-3,CAIRIADRNTNYGYTF
TRBJ2-1,once,TRBV30,CAWSGAAIYNEQFF
TRBJ1-5,NA,TRBV7-8,CASSPRDFLTNQPQHF
TRBJ1-6,NA,TRBV19,CASSLQGGDSPLHF
TRBJ2-2,NA,TRBV7-8,CASSLVGGIGTGELFF
TRBJ2-5,once,TRBV7-8,CASSPRGGRPQETQYF
TRBJ1-1,NA,TRBV4-1,CASSLRANTEAFF
TRBJ2-5,NA,TRBV6-5,CASSYMASGGQETQYF
TRBJ2-1,NA,TRBV5-1,CASSLAGGAYNEQFF
TRBJ1-6,NA,TRBV2,CASSESFSGSPLHF
TRBJ2-1,NA,TRBV2,CASSSSGSWANEQFF